The 9 T cell receptor beta chains given below trace back to one sample, sequenced in a study of PD-L1 blockade in urothelial cancer (dated by TCRdb to 2016 to 2017). The method behind the library was the immunoSEQ multiplex PCR assay. Not all clones reach the TCRdb copy of this immuneACCESS table, which keeps in-frame sequences only. Checked studies attribute under half of the gap to unresolved V genes and leave the rest unexplained. The sample records approximately 24,000 clones, roughly 85% of which are singletons. The ten largest clones add up to approximately 2.8% of the sample. This specimen was PBMCs, taken around atezolizumab (anti-PD-L1) treatment. The receptor set was obtained from a man aged 50 to 59 with urothelial cancer.

This chain's CDR3 is CASSPRGGDREQFF. The CDR3 DNA follows: TGCGCCAGCAGCCCGCGTGGGGGGGACCGGGAGCAGTTCTTC. The chain employs TRBV5-1 and TRBJ2-1; 7 bases match TRBD2. Germline loops: CDR1 SGHRS, CDR2 YFSETQ. CDR3 length equals 14 residues. V was clipped by 4 bases and J by 10 bases; unmatched bases: 11.

This chain links TRBV4-1 with TRBJ1-6, with unresolved D. CDR1 MGHRA and CDR2 YSYEKL come from the germline V gene. V was trimmed by 4 bases and J by 7 bases, leaving 11 bases between them. This CDR3 spans 14 amino acids. CDR3 sequence reads: CASSLPGSNSPLHF. CDR3 DNA: TGCGCCAGCAGCCTACCGGGATCCAATTCACCCCTCCACTTT.

This clone was seen once. V usage is TRBV19 and J usage is TRBJ1-4; 8 nucleotides agree with TRBD1. Trimming at V came to 1 base and at J to 10 bases, leaving 8 bases not matched to a gene. Germline CDR1 LNHDA, CDR2 SQIVND (reference sequence). This CDR3 contains 15 residues. CDR3 sequence (DNA): TGTGCCAGTAGTATAGGACAGGGGAGGGCGGTAAAACTGTTTTTT. The encoded protein is CASSIGQGRAVKLFF.

The chain has TRBV9 and TRBJ2-2; D ambiguous. Looked up from germline, CDR1 is SGDLS and CDR2 is YYNGEE. V was clipped by 3 bases and J by 1 base, with 13 bases between them. This CDR3 region has 16 residues. CDR3 in DNA: TGTGCCAGCAGCGAGCCGAGGTCGGGGAACACCGGGGAGCTGTTTTTT. Encoded protein: CASSEPRSGNTGELFF. The variable domain in full, with the rest retrieved from reference TRBV9 and TRBJ2-2, is DSGVTQTPKHLITATGQRVTLRCSPRSGDLSVYWYQQSLDQGLQFLIQYYNGEERAKGNILERFSAQQFPDLHSELNLSSLELGDSALYFCASSEPRSGNTGELFFGEGSRLTVL.

This chain joins TRBV15 and TRBJ2-7; tentatively, D is TRBD2 (6 bases). The CDR3 extends over 15 amino acids. V gave up 0 bases and J gave up 7 bases, with 16 bases separating them. CDR1 and CDR2 from the germline V gene are LNHNV and YYDKDF (reference sequence). CDR3 loop: CATSRDRAGNSEQYF. CDR3 in DNA: TGTGCCACCAGCAGAGACAGGGCGGGGAACTCGGAGCAGTACTTC.

The chain carries TRBV5-1 and TRBJ1-1; D may be TRBD1 (5 bases). Germline V CDR1 and CDR2: SGHRS, YFSETQ. This CDR3 is built from 14 residues. Trimming stripped 5 bases from V and 1 base from J, with 12 bases between. The CDR3 DNA reads as TGCGCCAGCAGAACCGGTACAGGGAACACTGAAGCTTTCTTT. Encoded protein: CASRTGTGNTEAFF. The complete variable domain, with remaining parts taken from reference TRBV5-1 and TRBJ1-1, reads KAGVTQTPRYLIKTRGQQVTLSCSPISGHRSVSWYQQTPGQGLQFLFEYFSETQRNKGNFPGRFSGRQFSNSRSEMNVSTLELGDSALYLCASRTGTGNTEAFFGQGTRLTVV.

The chain employs TRBV19 and TRBJ2-7, with 8 bases lining up with TRBD2. Losses at the gene ends were 5 bases for V and 2 bases for J; bases not matched to a gene: 2. This CDR3 has 13 amino acids. Germline V lookup: CDR1 LNHDA, CDR2 SQIVND (reference sequence). DNA for the CDR3: TGTGCCAGTAGTGCGGGACTAGCCTACGAGCAGTACTTC. Protein: CASSAGLAYEQYF.

J is TRBJ2-4 and V is TRBV6-4; 8 bases agree with TRBD2. The germline CDR1 and CDR2 sequences are MRHNA and SNTAGT. J was trimmed by 7 bases and V by 3 bases; bases with no gene match: 2. The CDR3 sequence is 13 residues long. The DNA for the CDR3 is TGTGCCAGCAGTGATACGGGGGGGAACATTCAGTACTTC. As protein: CASSDTGGNIQYF.

There are a few counts of this clone. The chain carries TRBV18 and TRBJ2-4, with 8 bases lining up with TRBD2. V trimming: 2 bases; J trimming: 9 bases; junction bases outside the gene matches: 6. Germline loops: CDR1 KGHSH, CDR2 LQKENI. The CDR3 is made up of 14 amino acids. The CDR3 spells CASSPTGTSSIQYF. CDR3 sequence (DNA): TGTGCCAGCTCACCAACCGGGACTAGTAGCATTCAGTACTTC.